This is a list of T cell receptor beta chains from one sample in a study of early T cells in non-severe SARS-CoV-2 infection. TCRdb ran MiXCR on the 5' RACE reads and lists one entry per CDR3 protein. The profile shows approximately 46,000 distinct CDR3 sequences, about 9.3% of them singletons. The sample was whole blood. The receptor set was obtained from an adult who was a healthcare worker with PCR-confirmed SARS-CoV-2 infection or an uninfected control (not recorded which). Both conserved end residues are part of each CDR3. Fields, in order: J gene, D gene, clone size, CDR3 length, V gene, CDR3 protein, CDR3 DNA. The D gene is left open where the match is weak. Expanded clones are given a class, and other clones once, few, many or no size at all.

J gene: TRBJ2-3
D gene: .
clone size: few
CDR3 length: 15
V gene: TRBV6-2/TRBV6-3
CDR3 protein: CASSSRILLADTQYF
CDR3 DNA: TGTGCCAGCAGCAGCCGGATCCTCCTTGCGGATACGCAGTATTTT

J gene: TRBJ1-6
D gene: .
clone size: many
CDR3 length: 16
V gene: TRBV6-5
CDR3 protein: CASSYSRTGWNSPLHF
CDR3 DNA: TGTGCCAGCAGTTACTCGAGAACAGGGTGGAATTCACCCCTCCACTTT

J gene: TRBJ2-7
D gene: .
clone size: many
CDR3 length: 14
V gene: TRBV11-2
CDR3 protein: CASSPRGLAGEQYF
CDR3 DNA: TGTGCCAGCAGCCCCCGGGGGCTCGCGGGCGAGCAGTACTTC

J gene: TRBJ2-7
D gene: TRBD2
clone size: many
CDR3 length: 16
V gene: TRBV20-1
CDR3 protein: CSARDLASGRRDEQYF
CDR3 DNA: TGCAGTGCTAGAGATTTGGCTAGCGGGAGAAGGGACGAGCAGTACTTC

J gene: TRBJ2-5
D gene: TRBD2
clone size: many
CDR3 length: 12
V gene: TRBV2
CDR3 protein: CASGGGTETQYF
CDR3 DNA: TGTGCCAGCGGCGGGGGGACAGAGACCCAGTACTTC

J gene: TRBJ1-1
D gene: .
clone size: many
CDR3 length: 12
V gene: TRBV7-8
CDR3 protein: CASSVRDRRVFF
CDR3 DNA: TGTGCCAGCAGTGTAAGGGATAGAAGGGTTTTCTTT

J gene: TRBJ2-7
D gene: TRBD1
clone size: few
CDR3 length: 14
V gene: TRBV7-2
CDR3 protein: CASSFRDRSYEQYF
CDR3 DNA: TGTGCCAGCAGCTTTCGGGACAGGTCCTACGAGCAGTACTTC

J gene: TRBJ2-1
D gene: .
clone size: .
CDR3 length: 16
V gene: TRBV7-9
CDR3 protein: CASSLRSRSSYNEQFF
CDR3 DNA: TGTGCCAGCAGCTTGAGATCCAGGAGCTCCTACAATGAGCAGTTCTTC

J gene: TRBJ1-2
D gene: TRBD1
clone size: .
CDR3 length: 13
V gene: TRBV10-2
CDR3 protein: CASRDRVNYGYTF
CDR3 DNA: TGCGCCAGCAGGGACAGGGTAAACTATGGCTACACCTTC

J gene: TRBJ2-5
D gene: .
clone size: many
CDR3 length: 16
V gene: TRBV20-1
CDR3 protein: CSAREGGHGTWETQYF
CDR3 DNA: TGCAGTGCTAGAGAGGGCGGACACGGGACGTGGGAGACCCAGTACTTC

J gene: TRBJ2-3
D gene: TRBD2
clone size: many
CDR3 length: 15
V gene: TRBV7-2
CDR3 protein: CASSLLAGYTDTQYF
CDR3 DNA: TGTGCCAGCAGCTTACTAGCGGGGTACACAGATACGCAGTATTTT

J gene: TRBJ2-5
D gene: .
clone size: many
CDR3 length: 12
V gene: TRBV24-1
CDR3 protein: CATSEDDETQYF
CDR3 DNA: TGTGCCACCAGTGAAGATGATGAGACCCAGTACTTC

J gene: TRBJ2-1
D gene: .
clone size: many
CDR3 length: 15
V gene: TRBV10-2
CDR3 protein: CASCRGASSYNEQFF
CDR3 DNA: TGCGCCAGCTGTAGAGGGGCGAGCTCCTACAATGAGCAGTTCTTC

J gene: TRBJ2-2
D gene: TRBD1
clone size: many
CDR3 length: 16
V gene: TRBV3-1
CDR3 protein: CASSQRTGSDTGELFF
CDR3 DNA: TGTGCCAGCAGCCAGCGGACAGGGTCGGACACCGGGGAGCTGTTTTTT

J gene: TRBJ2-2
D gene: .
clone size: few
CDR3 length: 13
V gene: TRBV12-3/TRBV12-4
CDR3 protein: CASSFVSTGELFF
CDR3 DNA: TGTGCCAGCAGTTTCGTGTCCACCGGGGAGCTGTTTTTT

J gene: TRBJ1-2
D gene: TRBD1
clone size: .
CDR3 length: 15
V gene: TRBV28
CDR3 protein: CASSSPGTGSGGYTF
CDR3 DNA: TGTGCCAGCAGTTCGCCCGGGACAGGGAGTGGTGGCTACACCTTC

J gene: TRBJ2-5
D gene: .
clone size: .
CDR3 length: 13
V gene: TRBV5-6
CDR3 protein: CASSPDSRETQYF
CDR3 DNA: TGTGCCAGCAGCCCGGACTCTCGGGAGACCCAGTACTTC

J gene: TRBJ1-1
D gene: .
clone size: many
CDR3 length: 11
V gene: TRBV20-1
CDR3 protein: CSAPSNTEAFF
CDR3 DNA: TGCAGTGCTCCTTCTAACACTGAAGCTTTCTTT

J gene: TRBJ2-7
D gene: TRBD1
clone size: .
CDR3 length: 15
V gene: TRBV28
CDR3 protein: CASSLPGQGLDGQYF
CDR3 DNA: TGTGCCAGCAGTTTACCGGGACAGGGACTTGACGGGCAGTACTTC

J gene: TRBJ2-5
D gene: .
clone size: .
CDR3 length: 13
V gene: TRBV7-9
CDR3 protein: CASRLGTQETQYF
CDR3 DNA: TGTGCCAGCCGGTTGGGAACCCAAGAGACCCAGTACTTC

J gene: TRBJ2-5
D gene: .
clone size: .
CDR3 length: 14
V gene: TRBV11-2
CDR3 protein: CASRTGSGQETQYF
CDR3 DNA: TGTGCCAGCAGGACCGGTAGCGGACAAGAGACCCAGTACTTC

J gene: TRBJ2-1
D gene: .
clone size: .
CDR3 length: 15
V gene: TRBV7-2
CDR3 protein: CASSSRQSAGDEQFF
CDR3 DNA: TGTGCCAGCAGCTCCCGACAGAGTGCAGGGGATGAGCAGTTCTTC

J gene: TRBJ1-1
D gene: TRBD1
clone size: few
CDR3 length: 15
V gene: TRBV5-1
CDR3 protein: CASSPWTGRKAEAFF
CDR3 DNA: TGCGCCAGCAGCCCCTGGACAGGGAGGAAGGCTGAAGCTTTCTTT

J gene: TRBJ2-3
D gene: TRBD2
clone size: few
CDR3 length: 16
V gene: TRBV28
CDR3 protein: CASTSRTSGEPDTQYF
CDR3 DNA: TGTGCCAGCACCTCACGAACTAGCGGGGAGCCAGATACGCAGTATTTT

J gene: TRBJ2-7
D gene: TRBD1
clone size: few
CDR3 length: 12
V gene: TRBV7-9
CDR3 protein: CASRQGPYEQYF
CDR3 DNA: TGTGCCAGCCGACAGGGCCCCTACGAGCAGTACTTC

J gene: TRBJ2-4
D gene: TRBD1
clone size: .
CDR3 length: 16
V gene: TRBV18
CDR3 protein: CASSPGQGVTKNIQYF
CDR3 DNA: TGTGCCAGCTCACCCGGACAGGGGGTAACCAAAAACATTCAGTACTTC

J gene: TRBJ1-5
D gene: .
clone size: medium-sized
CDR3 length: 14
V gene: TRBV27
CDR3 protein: CASKEGLSNQPQHF
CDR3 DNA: TGTGCCAGCAAGGAGGGACTTAGCAATCAGCCCCAGCATTTT

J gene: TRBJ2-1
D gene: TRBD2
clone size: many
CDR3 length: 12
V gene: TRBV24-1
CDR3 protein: CATSGGDTEQFF
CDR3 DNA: TGTGCCACCAGCGGGGGGGATACTGAGCAGTTCTTC

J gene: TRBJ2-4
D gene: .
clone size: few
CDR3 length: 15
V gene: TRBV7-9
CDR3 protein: CASSSRSGAKNIQYF
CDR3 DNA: TGTGCCAGCAGCTCCCGAAGCGGGGCCAAAAACATTCAGTACTTC

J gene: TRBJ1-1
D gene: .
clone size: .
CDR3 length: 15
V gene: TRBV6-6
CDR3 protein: CASSYFSTDNTEAFF
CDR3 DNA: TGTGCCAGCAGTTACTTTTCCACAGATAACACTGAAGCTTTCTTT

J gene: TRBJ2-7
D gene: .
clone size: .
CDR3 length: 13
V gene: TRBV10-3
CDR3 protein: CAISSGHSYEQYF
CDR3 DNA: TGTGCCATCAGTTCGGGACACTCCTACGAGCAGTACTTC

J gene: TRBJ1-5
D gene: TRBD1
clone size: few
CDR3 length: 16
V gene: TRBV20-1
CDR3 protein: CSASDVRTGIVQPQHF
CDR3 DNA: TGCAGTGCTAGTGATGTGAGGACAGGGATTGTTCAGCCCCAGCATTTT

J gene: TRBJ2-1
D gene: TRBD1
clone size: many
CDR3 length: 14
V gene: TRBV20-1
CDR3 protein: CSARPRTGNNEQFF
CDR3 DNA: TGCAGTGCTAGACCCCGGACAGGGAACAATGAGCAGTTCTTC

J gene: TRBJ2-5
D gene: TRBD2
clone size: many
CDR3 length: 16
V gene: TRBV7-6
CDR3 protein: CASSLPLAGAGETQYF
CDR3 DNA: TGTGCCAGCAGCTTACCCTTAGCGGGAGCAGGCGAGACCCAGTACTTC

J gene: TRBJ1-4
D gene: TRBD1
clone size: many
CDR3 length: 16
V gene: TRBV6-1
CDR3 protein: CASSKDRGRLNEKLFF
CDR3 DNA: TGTGCCAGCAGCAAGGACAGGGGACGCCTTAATGAAAAACTGTTTTTT

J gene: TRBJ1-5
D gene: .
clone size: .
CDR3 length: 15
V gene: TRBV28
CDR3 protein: CASSLLGGSNQPQHF
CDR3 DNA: TGTGCCAGCAGTTTATTAGGGGGGTCTAATCAGCCCCAGCATTTT

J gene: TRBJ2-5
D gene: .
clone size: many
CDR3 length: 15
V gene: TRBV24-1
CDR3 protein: CATSDLPGLAETQYF
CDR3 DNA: TGTGCCACCAGTGATTTGCCAGGTCTGGCAGAGACCCAGTACTTC